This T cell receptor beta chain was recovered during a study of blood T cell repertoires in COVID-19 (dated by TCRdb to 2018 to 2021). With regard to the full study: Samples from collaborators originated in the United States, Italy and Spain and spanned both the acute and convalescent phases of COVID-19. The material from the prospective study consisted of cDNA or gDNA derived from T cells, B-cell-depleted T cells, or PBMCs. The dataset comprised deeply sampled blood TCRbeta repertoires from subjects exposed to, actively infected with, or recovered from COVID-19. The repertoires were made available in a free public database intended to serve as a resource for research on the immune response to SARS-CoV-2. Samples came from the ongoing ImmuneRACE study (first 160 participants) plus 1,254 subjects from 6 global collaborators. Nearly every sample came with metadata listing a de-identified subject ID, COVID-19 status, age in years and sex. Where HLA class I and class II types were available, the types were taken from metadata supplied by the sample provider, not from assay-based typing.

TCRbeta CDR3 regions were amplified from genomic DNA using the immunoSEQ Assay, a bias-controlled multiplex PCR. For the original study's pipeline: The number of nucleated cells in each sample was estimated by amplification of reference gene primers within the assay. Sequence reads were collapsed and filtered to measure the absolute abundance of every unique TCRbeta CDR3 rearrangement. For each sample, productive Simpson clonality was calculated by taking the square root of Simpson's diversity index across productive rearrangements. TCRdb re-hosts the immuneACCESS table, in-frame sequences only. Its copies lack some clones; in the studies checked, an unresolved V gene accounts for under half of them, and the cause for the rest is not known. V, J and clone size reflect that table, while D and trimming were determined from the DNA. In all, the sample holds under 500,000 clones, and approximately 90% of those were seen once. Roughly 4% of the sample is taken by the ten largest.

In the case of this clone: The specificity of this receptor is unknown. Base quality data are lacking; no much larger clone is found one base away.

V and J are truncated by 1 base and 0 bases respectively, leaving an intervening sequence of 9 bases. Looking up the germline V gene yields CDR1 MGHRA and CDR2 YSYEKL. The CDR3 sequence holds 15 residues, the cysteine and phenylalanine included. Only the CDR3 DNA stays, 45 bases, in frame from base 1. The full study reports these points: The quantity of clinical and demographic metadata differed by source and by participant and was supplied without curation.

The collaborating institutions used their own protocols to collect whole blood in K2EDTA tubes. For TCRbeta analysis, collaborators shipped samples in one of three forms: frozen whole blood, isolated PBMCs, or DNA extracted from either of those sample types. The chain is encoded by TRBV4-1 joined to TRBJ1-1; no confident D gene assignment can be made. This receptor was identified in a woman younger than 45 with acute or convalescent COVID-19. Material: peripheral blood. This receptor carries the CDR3 CASSQGPGLNTEAFF. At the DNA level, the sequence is TGCGCCAGCAGCCAAGGTCCGGGTTTGAACACTGAAGCTTTCTTT.